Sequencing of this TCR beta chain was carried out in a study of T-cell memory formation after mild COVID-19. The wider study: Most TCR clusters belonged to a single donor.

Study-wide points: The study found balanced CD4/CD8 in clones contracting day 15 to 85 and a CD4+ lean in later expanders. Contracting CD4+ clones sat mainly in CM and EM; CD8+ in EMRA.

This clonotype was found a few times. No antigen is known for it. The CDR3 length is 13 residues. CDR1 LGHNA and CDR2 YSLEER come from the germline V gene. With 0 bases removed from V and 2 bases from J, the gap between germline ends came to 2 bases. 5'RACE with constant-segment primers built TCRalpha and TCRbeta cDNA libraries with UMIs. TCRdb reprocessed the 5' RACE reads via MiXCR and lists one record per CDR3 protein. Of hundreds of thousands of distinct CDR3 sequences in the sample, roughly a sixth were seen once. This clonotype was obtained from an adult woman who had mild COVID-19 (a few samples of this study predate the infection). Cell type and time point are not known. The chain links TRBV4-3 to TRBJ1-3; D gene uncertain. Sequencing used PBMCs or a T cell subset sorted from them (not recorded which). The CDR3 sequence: CASSQDPGNTIYF. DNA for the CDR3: TGCGCCAGCAGCCAAGACCCTGGAAACACCATATATTTT.